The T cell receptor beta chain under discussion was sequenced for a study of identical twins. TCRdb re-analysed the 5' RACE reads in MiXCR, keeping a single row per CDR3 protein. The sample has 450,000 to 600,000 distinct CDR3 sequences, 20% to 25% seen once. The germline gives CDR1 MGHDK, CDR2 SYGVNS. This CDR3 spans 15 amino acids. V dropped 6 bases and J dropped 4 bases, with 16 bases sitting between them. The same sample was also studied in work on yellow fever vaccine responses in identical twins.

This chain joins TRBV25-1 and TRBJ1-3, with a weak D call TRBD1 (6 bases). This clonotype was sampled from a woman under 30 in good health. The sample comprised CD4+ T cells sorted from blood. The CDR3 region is CASRARGDSGNTIYF. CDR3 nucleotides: TGTGCCAGCAGGGCTAGGGGGGATTCAGGAAACACCATATATTTT.